The entry below gives a single T cell receptor (beta chain) sequence along with its context. No cognate antigen has been identified for it. There are no base qualities to consult, and no much larger clone falls within one base. These data come from a study of CD8 T cells in Susac syndrome (dated by TCRdb to the late 2010s). Regarding the research as a whole: Of the Susac syndrome patients who were sequenced, more than 5 had clinically active disease and roughly eight were in clinical remission. At the time of blood withdrawal, Susac syndrome patients were either therapy-naive, taking corticosteroids (with some also receiving IVIg), or on IVIg alone. Whether CD8+ T cell activation and differentiation in Susac syndrome was antigen driven was tested using repertoire sequencing. The study compared CD8+ T cell repertoire clonality among around 11 healthy donors, roughly 14 Susac syndrome patients and around 16 multiple sclerosis patients.

Peripheral blood CD8+ and CD4+ T cells from healthy donors, Susac syndrome patients and multiple sclerosis patients were profiled by high-throughput TCR beta sequencing. The Susac syndrome patients fulfilled recently defined diagnostic criteria for definite or probable disease. Bulk CD8+ and CD4+ T cells were purified by magnetic negative isolation, while CD8+ TEMRA cells were enriched using FACS. Blood was drawn into EDTA tubes, processed within 24 hours, and PBMCs were isolated by density gradient centrifugation. PBMCs intended for TCR sequencing were frozen in liquid nitrogen and were later thawed in a 37 degrees C water bath. Purity of sorted or isolated CD4+, CD8+ and CD8+ TEMRA cells was at least 90%. CDR1 and CDR2, per the germline V gene, are SGHDT and YYEEEE. From its cysteine to its phenylalanine, the CDR3 spans 14 amino acids. Left in the record is the CDR3 DNA by itself, 42 bases read in frame from the first base. Trimming removed 3 bases from V and 7 bases from J; the gene matches leave 7 bases unexplained.

RNA was extracted with the RNeasy kit and roughly 0.45 to 1 ug was reverse transcribed using random hexamers. The immunoSEQ multiplex PCR assay, covering 54 Vbeta and 13 Jbeta segments, was used to amplify TCR beta CDR3 regions. Bias from PCR amplification was corrected by using a synthetic template baseline for primer optimization and for computational correction. The source study handled its data this way. Only productive sequences were kept, with reads annotated to V, D and J genes according to IMGT and analyzed in immunoSEQ Analyzer. Clonality was calculated as one minus the Shannon entropy normalized by log2 of the number of productive unique sequences. Public and private clones were assessed among the 100 most prevalent clones of each patient and control. Clones were defined as Susac-specific when absent from the healthy and MS cohorts, from 1052 published viral clones and from other ImmuneACCESS disease sequences. TCRdb itself trimmed the public reads at Q25 with fastp, ran MiXCR and retained productive beta chains. Identical CDR3 protein sequences are pooled into one entry, listed with their most common genes and DNA. These V and J calls originate from TCRdb's pipeline instead of the authors' own analysis. In all, the sample holds 200,000 or so distinct CDR3 sequences, and 95% of those were seen once. The top ten hold 0.15% to 0.2% of the sample.

What the research found in general, with its limitations: The number of individuals in the TCR sequencing and HLA analysis was recognized as being relatively small. Roughly 15 and five Susac-specific public clones were found in the total CD8+ and CD8+ TEMRA repertoires, respectively. CD8+ repertoires in Susac syndrome showed clonal expansion, which was highest in CD8+ TEMRA cells and was greater in clinically active patients than in remitting patients.

The source of this sequence is a human donor with Susac syndrome. The chain links TRBV5-6 with TRBJ1-3, with TRBD1 matching 7 junction bases. The source material was CD8+ T cells from PBMCs. CDR3 reads: CASSSGDRANTIYF. In nucleotides, the sequence is TGTGCCAGCAGCTCCGGAGACAGGGCCAACACCATATATTTT.